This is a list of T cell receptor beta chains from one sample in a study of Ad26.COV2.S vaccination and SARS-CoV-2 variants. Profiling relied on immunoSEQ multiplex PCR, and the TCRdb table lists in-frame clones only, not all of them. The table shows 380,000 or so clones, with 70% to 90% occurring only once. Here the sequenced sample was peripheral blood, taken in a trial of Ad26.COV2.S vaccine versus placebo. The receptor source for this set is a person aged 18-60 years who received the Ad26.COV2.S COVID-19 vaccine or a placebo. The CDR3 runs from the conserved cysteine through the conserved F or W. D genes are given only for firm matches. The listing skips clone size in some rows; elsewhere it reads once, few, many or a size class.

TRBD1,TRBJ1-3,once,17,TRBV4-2,CASSPTPGQLNGNTIYF,TGTGCCAGCAGCCCCACCCCGGGACAGTTGAACGGAAACACCATATATTTT
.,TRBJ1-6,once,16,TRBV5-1,CASSSDRSSYNSPLHF,TGCGCCAGCAGCTCAGACAGGAGCTCCTATAATTCACCCCTCCACTTT
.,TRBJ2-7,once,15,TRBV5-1,CASSLAGQGSYEQYF,TGCGCCAGCAGCTTGGCCGGGCAGGGGTCGTACGAGCAGTACTTC
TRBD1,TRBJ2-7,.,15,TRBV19,CASSPLGDSSYEQYF,TGTGCCAGTAGTCCCTTGGGGGACAGCTCCTACGAGCAGTACTTC
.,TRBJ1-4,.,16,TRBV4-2,CASSQEGATANEKLFF,TGTGCCAGCAGCCAAGAAGGCGCGACAGCTAATGAAAAACTGTTTTTT
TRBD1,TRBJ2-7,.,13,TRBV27,CASTTGGSYEQYF,TGTGCCAGCACCACAGGGGGGAGCTACGAGCAGTACTTC
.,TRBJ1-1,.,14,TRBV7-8,CASSNLIKNTEAFF,TGTGCCAGCAGCAACCTAATTAAGAACACTGAAGCTTTCTTT
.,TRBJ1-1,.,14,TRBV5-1,CASSPMDLEGEAFF,TGCGCCAGCAGCCCGATGGACCTAGAGGGTGAAGCTTTCTTT
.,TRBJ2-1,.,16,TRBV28,CASRTIGGPPGNEQFF,TGTGCCAGCAGAACCATTGGAGGCCCGCCGGGAAATGAGCAGTTCTTC
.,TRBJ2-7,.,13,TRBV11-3,CASSLSGSYEQYF,TGTGCCAGCAGCTTGTCAGGATCGTACGAGCAGTACTTC
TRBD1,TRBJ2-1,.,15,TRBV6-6,CASSFLGQGANEQFF,TGTGCCAGCAGTTTCCTCGGACAGGGTGCCAATGAGCAGTTCTTC
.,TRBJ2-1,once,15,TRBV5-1,CASSFSDGSYNEQFF,TGCGCCAGCAGCTTCAGCGATGGCTCCTACAATGAGCAGTTCTTC
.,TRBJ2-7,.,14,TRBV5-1,CASSSGTTSYEQYF,TGCGCCAGCAGCTCCGGGACAACCTCCTACGAGCAGTACTTC
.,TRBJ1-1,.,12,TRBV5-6,CATGSGNTEAFF,TGTGCCACTGGGTCAGGAAACACTGAAGCTTTCTTT
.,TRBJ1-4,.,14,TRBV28,CASSSEPTNEKLFF,TGTGCCAGCAGTTCTGAGCCAACTAATGAAAAACTGTTTTTT
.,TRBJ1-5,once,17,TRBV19,CASTAGSAFYSNQPQHF,TGTGCCAGTACGGCGGGGTCCGCCTTTTATAGCAATCAGCCCCAGCATTTT
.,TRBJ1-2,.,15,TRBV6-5,CASSYGGAFHYGYTF,TGTGCCAGCAGTTACGGGGGGGCGTTCCACTATGGCTACACCTTC
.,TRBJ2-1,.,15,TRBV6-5,CASRDPGSTYNEQFF,TGTGCCAGCAGAGATCCGGGATCTACCTACAATGAGCAGTTCTTC
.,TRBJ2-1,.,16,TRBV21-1,CASSKVSRTSGRNPVF,TGTGCCAGCAGCAAAGTCTCTCGGACTAGCGGGAGGAATCCAGTCTTC
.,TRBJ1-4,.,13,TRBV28,CASSLRRGEKLFF,TGTGCCAGCAGCCTTAGAAGGGGTGAAAAACTGTTTTTT
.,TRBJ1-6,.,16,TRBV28,CASSFGEPRYNSPLHF,TGTGCCAGCAGTTTCGGGGAGCCCCGGTATAATTCACCCCTCCACTTT
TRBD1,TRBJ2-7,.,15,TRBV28,CASSFGDRGTYEQYF,TGTGCCAGCAGTTTTGGGGACAGGGGAACCTACGAGCAGTACTTC